A selection of T cell receptor beta chains follows, all from one sample in a study of T cell responses to AZD1222 COVID-19 vaccine. The table came from immunoSEQ multiplex PCR; TCRdb's copy has only in-frame clones and leaves some out. The sample contains about 150,000 clones, 70% to 90% of which appear only once. This material consisted of peripheral blood, taken after recovery from COVID-19. All receptors come from an adult who had recovered from COVID-19. Both conserved end residues are part of each CDR3. The D gene is left open where the match is weak. Some rows have no size entry. The others give once, few or many, or a class for an expanded clone.

j_gene | len | abundance | d_gene | v_gene | CDR3nt | CDR3aa
TRBJ2-7 | 16 | - | - | TRBV2 | TGTGCCAGCAGTCCGGGGACGGGAAGGAGCTCCTACGAGCAGTACTTC | CASSPGTGRSSYEQYF
TRBJ1-3 | 15 | - | - | TRBV13 | TGTGCCAGCAGCTCAAGATTACATCCTGGAAACACCATATATTTT | CASSSRLHPGNTIYF
TRBJ1-1 | 13 | - | - | TRBV7-8 | TGTGCCAGCAGCTTAAAAAGAAACACTGAAGCTTTCTTT | CASSLKRNTEAFF
TRBJ1-5 | 17 | - | TRBD1 | TRBV5-8 | TGTGCCAGCAGCATACGTGACAGGGGGGGGCCGAATCAGCCCCAGCATTTT | CASSIRDRGGPNQPQHF
TRBJ2-1 | 17 | - | - | TRBV7-9 | TGTGCCAGCAGCCCCCCCGGGACAATGTTCTCCTACAATGAGCAGTTCTTC | CASSPPGTMFSYNEQFF
TRBJ1-1 | 11 | - | - | TRBV6-6 | TGTGCCAGCAGCACAGGGCCCGAGGCTTTCTTT | CASSTGPEAFF
TRBJ1-1 | 15 | - | - | TRBV6-2/TRBV6-3 | TGTGCCAGCAGTTACTCGCGCAGCCTGAACACTGAAGCTTTCTTT | CASSYSRSLNTEAFF
TRBJ1-5 | 11 | - | - | TRBV28 | TGTGCCAGCAGTTTCCGGGAACCCCAGCATTTT | CASSFREPQHF
TRBJ1-1 | 15 | - | - | TRBV7-9 | TGTGCCAGCAGCTTATCTGCAGGGAAGAACACTGAAGCTTTCTTT | CASSLSAGKNTEAFF
TRBJ1-5 | 14 | - | - | TRBV2 | TGTGCCAGCAGGGTCCACATCCTTAATCAGCCCCAGCATTTT | CASRVHILNQPQHF
TRBJ2-2 | 16 | once | - | TRBV24-1 | TGTGCCACCAGTGATTTGGGTACTGGAGACACCGGGGAGCTGTTTTTT | CATSDLGTGDTGELFF
TRBJ2-1 | 12 | - | - | TRBV19 | TGTGCCAGTAGTTCTTCCTCGGGCCCCGAGTTCTTC | CASSSSSGPEFF
TRBJ1-2 | 14 | once | - | TRBV6-5 | TGTGCCAGCAGTTACTCGACAGCCAACTATGGCTACACCTTC | CASSYSTANYGYTF
TRBJ2-7 | 17 | - | TRBD2 | TRBV15 | TGTGCCACCAGCAGAGACGAACTAGCGGGATCCTCCTACGAGCAGTACTTC | CATSRDELAGSSYEQYF
TRBJ1-3 | 14 | - | - | TRBV28 | TGTGCCAGCGGCGGTGGGGGGTCTGGAAACACCATATATTTT | CASGGGGSGNTIYF
TRBJ2-7 | 12 | - | - | TRBV12-3/TRBV12-4 | TGTGCCAGCAGTCCCCAGGTGAGGGAGCAGTACTTC | CASSPQVREQYF
TRBJ2-2 | 15 | - | - | TRBV7-6 | TGTGCCAGCAGCGCAACCGGGACGAACACCGGGGAGCTGTTTTTT | CASSATGTNTGELFF
TRBJ2-1 | 16 | - | - | TRBV25-1 | TGTGCCAGCAGTGGCGACACGAGCTCCGGGCGCAATGAGCAGTTCTTC | CASSGDTSSGRNEQFF
TRBJ1-6 | 17 | - | - | TRBV7-2 | TGTGCCAGCAGCCCCCCCCGGAGGAGCTCCTATAATTCACCCCTCCACTTT | CASSPPRRSSYNSPLHF
TRBJ1-2 | 14 | - | - | TRBV29-1 | TGCAGCGTTGAGGCCTATAACAACGCTTATGGCTACACCTTC | CSVEAYNNAYGYTF
TRBJ2-3 | 13 | - | - | TRBV7-8 | TGTGCCAGCAGCTTAGCCCCCGCAGATACGCAGTATTTT | CASSLAPADTQYF
TRBJ1-4 | 16 | - | - | TRBV5-4 | TGTGCCAGCAGCCTGTCAGGCGGGCACCCCGAGGAAAAACTGTTTTTT | CASSLSGGHPEEKLFF